This is a list of T cell receptor beta chains from one sample in a study of blood T cell repertoires in COVID-19. The protocol was immunoSEQ multiplex PCR, while the TCRdb copy is restricted to in-frame clones and leaves out a portion. The data show 110,000 to 150,000 clones, 70% to 90% seen once. The material sequenced was peripheral blood. These receptors came from a woman of 80 years or more with acute or convalescent COVID-19. Both conserved end residues are part of each CDR3. A D gene is named only where the DNA matches it firmly. Only some rows state a clone size, as once, few, many or a class for expanded clones.

cdr3_aa | cdr3_nt | j_call | d_call | v_call | clone_size
CASSLNGGASTDTQYF | TGCGCCAGCAGCCTCAACGGGGGGGCATCCACAGATACGCAGTATTTT | TRBJ2-3 | TRBD2 | TRBV5-1 | -
CASRSGTAQETQYF | TGTGCCAGTAGGTCGGGGACAGCCCAAGAGACCCAGTACTTC | TRBJ2-5 | TRBD1 | TRBV6-5 | -
CASSYSQRSSYEQYF | TGTGCCAGCAGTTACTCCCAGAGGAGCTCCTACGAGCAGTACTTC | TRBJ2-7 | - | TRBV6-5 | once
CASSEAGGLNIQYF | TGTGCCAGCAGTGAAGCCGGGGGACTAAACATTCAGTACTTC | TRBJ2-4 | - | TRBV25-1 | -
CASSQGDRGPGELFF | TGCGCCAGCAGCCAGGGGGACAGGGGGCCCGGGGAGCTGTTTTTT | TRBJ2-2 | TRBD1 | TRBV5-1 | -
CASSIARGRGDLTDTQYF | TGTGCCAGTAGTATAGCCAGGGGACGCGGTGACCTCACAGATACGCAGTATTTT | TRBJ2-3 | - | TRBV19 | -
CASSGGQVNTEAFF | TGTGCCAGCAGCGGGGGACAAGTGAACACTGAAGCTTTCTTT | TRBJ1-1 | - | TRBV9 | -
CASSVVTSDYGYTF | TGTGCCAGCAGCGTAGTAACATCCGACTATGGCTACACCTTC | TRBJ1-2 | - | TRBV9 | -
CASSPGLGETQYF | TGTGCCAGCAGTCCGGGACTGGGGGAGACCCAGTACTTC | TRBJ2-5 | - | TRBV6-6 | -
CASSLNRVAEAFF | TGTGCCAGCAGCTTAAACAGGGTGGCTGAAGCTTTCTTT | TRBJ1-1 | - | TRBV7-6 | -
CASSPGVQETQYF | TGCGCCAGCAGCCCCGGGGTGCAAGAGACCCAGTACTTC | TRBJ2-5 | - | TRBV5-1 | -
CASSLEGDYGYTF | TGCGCCAGCAGCTTGGAAGGGGACTATGGCTACACCTTC | TRBJ1-2 | - | TRBV5-1 | few
CASSQDLVSYGYTF | TGTGCCAGCAGCCAAGATCTAGTCTCCTATGGCTACACCTTC | TRBJ1-2 | - | TRBV4-2 | -
CASSLIAGGVHEQYF | TGTGCCAGCAGCTTAATAGCGGGGGGCGTCCACGAGCAGTACTTC | TRBJ2-7 | TRBD2 | TRBV11-1 | -
CASTVRNTNYGYTF | TGTGCCAGTACAGTGCGGAACACTAACTATGGCTACACCTTC | TRBJ1-2 | - | TRBV19 | -
CAISESTGGNSPLHF | TGTGCCATCAGTGAGTCGACGGGGGGGAATTCACCCCTCCACTTT | TRBJ1-6 | - | TRBV10-3 | -
CASRGQGASTEAFF | TGTGCCAGCAGGGGACAGGGGGCGAGCACTGAAGCTTTCTTT | TRBJ1-1 | TRBD1 | TRBV6-6 | -
CASSLRAGQGTEAFF | TGTGCCAGCAGCTTAAGGGCGGGACAGGGCACTGAAGCTTTCTTT | TRBJ1-1 | TRBD1 | TRBV7-3 | -
CASSYSFGTGGSYEQYF | TGTGCCAGCAGTTACTCCTTCGGGACGGGGGGCTCCTACGAGCAGTACTTC | TRBJ2-7 | TRBD2 | TRBV6-2/TRBV6-3 | -
CASSEAGGTEAFF | TGTGCCAGCAGTGAGGCAGGGGGCACTGAAGCTTTCTTT | TRBJ1-1 | TRBD1 | TRBV6-4 | -
CASNRQGYEQYF | TGTGCCAGCAACCGACAGGGGTACGAGCAGTACTTC | TRBJ2-7 | TRBD1 | TRBV2 | -
CASSLDPGGLGTEAFF | TGTGCCAGCAGCTTGGACCCAGGAGGTCTGGGTACTGAAGCTTTCTTT | TRBJ1-1 | - | TRBV5-5 | -
CASSLRAGETGELFF | TGTGCCAGCAGCTTACGGGCAGGGGAAACCGGGGAGCTGTTTTTT | TRBJ2-2 | - | TRBV11-2 | -
CASSEQGGNQPQHF | TGTGCCAGCAGCGAACAGGGCGGCAATCAGCCCCAGCATTTT | TRBJ1-5 | - | TRBV11-2 | -